The clone carrying this TCR beta chain turned up a few times. The record originates from a study of identical twins. TCRdb called the 5' RACE reads again in MiXCR, with one record for every CDR3 protein. This table has 500,000 to 700,000 distinct CDR3 sequences, under 8.5% appearing once. This CDR3 has 16 residues. The V end was cut by 3 bases, the J end by 1 base, with 15 bases between. This sample was shared with a second study, whose subject was yellow fever vaccine responses in identical twins. That source reports: Reported findings indicate that twins' vaccine T cell responses seemed partially convergent, partially personalized.

What was sequenced was PBMCs. The sequence was collected from a woman aged 18-29 years in good health. The chain is built from TRBV12-3 or TRBV12-4 and TRBJ1-1, with a weak D call TRBD1 (6 bases). The CDR3: CASSFYRGGKNTEAFF. The CDR3 region has the DNA TGTGCCAGCAGTTTTTATAGGGGGGGGAAGAACACTGAAGCTTTCTTT.